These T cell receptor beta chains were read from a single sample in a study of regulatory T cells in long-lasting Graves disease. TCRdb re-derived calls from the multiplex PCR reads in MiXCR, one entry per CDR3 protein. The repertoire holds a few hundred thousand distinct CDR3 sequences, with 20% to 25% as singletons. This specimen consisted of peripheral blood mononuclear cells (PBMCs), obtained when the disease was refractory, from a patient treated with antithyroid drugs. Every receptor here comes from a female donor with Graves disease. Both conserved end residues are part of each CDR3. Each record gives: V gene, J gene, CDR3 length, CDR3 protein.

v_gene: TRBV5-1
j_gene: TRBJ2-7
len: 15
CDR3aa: CASSIVLDRAYEQYF

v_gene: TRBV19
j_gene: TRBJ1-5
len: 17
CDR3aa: CASSIGLGPGTDQPQHF

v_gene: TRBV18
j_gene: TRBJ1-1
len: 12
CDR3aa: CASSRPNTEAFF

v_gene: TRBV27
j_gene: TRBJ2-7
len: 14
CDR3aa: CASSLGQGIEEQYF

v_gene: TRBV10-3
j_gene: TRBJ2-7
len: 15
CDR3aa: CAVEASAQRPREQYF

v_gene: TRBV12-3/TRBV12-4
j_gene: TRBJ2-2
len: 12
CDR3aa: CASSSGSGELFF

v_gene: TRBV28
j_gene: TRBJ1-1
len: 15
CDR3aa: CASTSATRRNTEAFF

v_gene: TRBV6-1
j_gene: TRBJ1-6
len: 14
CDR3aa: CASRQWTDNSPLHF

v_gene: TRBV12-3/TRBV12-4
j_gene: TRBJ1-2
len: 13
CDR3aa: CASSFTGNYGYTF

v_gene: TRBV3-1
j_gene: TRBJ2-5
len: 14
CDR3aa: CASSLRTRAETQYF

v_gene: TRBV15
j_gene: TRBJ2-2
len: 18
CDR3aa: CATKTRDRGFANTGELFF

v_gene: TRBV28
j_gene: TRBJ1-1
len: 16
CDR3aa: CASSLRKTITSGEAFF

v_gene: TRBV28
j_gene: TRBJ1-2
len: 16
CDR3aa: CASSRPGQERFYGYTF

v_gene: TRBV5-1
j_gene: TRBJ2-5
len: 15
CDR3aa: CASSATSGTRETQYF

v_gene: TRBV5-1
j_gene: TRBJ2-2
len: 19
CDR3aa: CASSFPYAVLAGKTGELFF

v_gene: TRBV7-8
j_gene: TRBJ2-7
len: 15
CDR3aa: CASSLRDRGPYEQYF

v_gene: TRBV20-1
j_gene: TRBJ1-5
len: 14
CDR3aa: CSAVDGQHNQPQHF

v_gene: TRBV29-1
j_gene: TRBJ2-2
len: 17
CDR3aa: CSVFALGFNSNTGELFF

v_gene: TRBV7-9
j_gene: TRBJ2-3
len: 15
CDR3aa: CASSPGLGTANTQYF

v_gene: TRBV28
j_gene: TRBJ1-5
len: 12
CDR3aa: CASSASIQPQHF

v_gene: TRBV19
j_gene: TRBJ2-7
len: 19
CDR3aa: CASSQGGGLSGTRVYEQYF

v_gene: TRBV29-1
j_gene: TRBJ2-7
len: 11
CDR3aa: CSVGLAGVQYF

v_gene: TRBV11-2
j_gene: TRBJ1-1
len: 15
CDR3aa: CASSLEGGWDTEAFF

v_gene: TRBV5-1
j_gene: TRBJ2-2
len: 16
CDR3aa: CASSSKKDRGVGELFF

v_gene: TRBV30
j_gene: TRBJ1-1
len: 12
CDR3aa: CAWSVAGPEAFF

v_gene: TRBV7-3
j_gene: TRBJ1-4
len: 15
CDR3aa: CASSFLTSTNEKLFF

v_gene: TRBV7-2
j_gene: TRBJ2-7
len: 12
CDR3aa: CASSFGQYEQYF

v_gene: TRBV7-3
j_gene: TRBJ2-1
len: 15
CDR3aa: CASSLEGQGFDEQFF

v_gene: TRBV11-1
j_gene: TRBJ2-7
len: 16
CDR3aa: CASSRSFSSSSYEQYF

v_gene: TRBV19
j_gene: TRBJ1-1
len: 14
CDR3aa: CASTPSRWNTEAFF

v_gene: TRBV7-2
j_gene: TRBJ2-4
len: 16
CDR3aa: CASSLRTGLAKNIQYF

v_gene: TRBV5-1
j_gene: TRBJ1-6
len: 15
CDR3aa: CASSSMTGGNSPLHF

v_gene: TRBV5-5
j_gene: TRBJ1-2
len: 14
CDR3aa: CASSLGHLNDGYTF

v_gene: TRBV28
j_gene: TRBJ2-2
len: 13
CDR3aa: CASSPGTSGELFF

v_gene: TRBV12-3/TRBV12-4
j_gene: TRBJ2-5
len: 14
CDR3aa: CASSLTHRQETQYF

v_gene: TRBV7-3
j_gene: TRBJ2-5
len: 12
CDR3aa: CASSNAEETQYF

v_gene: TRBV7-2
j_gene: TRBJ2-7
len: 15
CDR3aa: CASSLAGTSSYEQYF

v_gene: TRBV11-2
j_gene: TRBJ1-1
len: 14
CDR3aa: CASSLISGWSEAFF

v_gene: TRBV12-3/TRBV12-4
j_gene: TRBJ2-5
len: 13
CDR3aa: CASRQRNQETQYF

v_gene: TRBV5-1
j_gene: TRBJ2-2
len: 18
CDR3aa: CASSLALLRTGRTGELFF

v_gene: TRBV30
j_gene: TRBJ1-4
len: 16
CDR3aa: CAWSAHRDRAMNKLFF

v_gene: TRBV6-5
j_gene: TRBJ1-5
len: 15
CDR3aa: CASSYFRDRNQPQHF

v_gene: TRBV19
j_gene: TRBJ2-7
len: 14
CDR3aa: CASATGTGSYEQYF